This T cell receptor (beta chain) is from a study of early T cells in non-severe SARS-CoV-2 infection. As for the study in general: The sequenced material was bulk RNA from unsorted whole blood, and its chains were unpaired.

Each cDNA molecule carried a unique molecular identifier. TCRdb re-called the 5' RACE reads with MiXCR, one entry per CDR3 protein. The sample records 65,000 to 85,000 distinct CDR3 sequences, over 10% being singletons. This clonotype was observed at least ten times. Its antigen is not known. Findings and limits, study-wide: Matches to VDJdb favored anti-spike CD8 responses and missed private and CD4 specificities.

The sequence derives from an adult who was a healthcare worker with PCR-confirmed SARS-CoV-2 infection or an uninfected control (not recorded which). Sequenced input: whole blood.

CDR3 DNA sequence: TGTGCCAGCAAGGGGGGGGTAGACACTGAAGCTTTCTTT. Its protein is CASKGGVDTEAFF. The genes are TRBV6-6 and TRBJ1-1; D is perhaps TRBD1 (6 bases). The CDR3 has 13 amino acids. V was pared by 7 bases and J by 3 bases, with 12 bases between. CDR1 MNHNY and CDR2 SVGAGI come from the germline V gene (reference sequence).